The rows below give T cell receptor beta chains drawn from one sample of a study of cytotoxic CD8 clonotypes in ibrutinib-treated CLL. Method: immunoSEQ multiplex PCR; TCRdb's copy keeps in-frame clones and lacks some. Of about 330,000 clones in the sample, 67% were seen once. This material consisted of PBMCs, taken after 36 months of ibrutinib treatment. The receptors were sampled from a human donor with chronic lymphocytic leukemia. Both conserved end residues are part of each CDR3. A D gene is named only where the DNA matches it firmly. Clone size is given for some rows only: seen once, a few or many times, or a class if the clone is expanded.

TRBJ1-2 NA NA TRBV6-5 TGTGCCAGCATGAGAGGGGGTTTGGCTAACTATGGCTACACCTTC CASMRGGLANYGYTF
TRBJ1-5 NA few TRBV18 TGTGCCAGTGCAAGGAATGCAGGCCGGGATCAGCCCCAGCATTTT CASARNAGRDQPQHF
TRBJ1-1 TRBD1 few TRBV15 TGTGCCACCAGTCGGACAGGGTTCGCTTTCTTT CATSRTGFAFF
TRBJ1-2 NA once TRBV5-1 TGCGCCAGCAGCTTGGATGCAGGGCCCTATGGCTACACCTTC CASSLDAGPYGYTF
TRBJ1-1 NA NA TRBV13 TGTGCCAGCAGCAGCCGGGCATCCTTAGCTGAAGCTTTCTTT CASSSRASLAEAFF
TRBJ2-1 TRBD2 NA TRBV18 TGTGCCAGCTCCCTGGGACTAGGGGTTACTTACAATGAGCAGTTCTTC CASSLGLGVTYNEQFF
TRBJ2-7 NA NA TRBV5-1 TGCGCCAGCAGCGGCCAGAAACATTACGAGCAGTACTTC CASSGQKHYEQYF
TRBJ2-7 TRBD1 few TRBV5-1 TGCGCCAGCAGCTGGGGGGACAGGACCTACGAGCAGTACTTC CASSWGDRTYEQYF
TRBJ2-1 NA NA TRBV9 TGTGCCAGCAGCAGGGGTTTATTAGCGTTATCTTACAATGAGCAGTTCTTC CASSRGLLALSYNEQFF
TRBJ2-1 TRBD2 NA TRBV9 TGTGCCAGCAGCCCCAGCGGGACCCGGGGCGCGGATGAGCAGTTCTTC CASSPSGTRGADEQFF
TRBJ2-1 TRBD1 NA TRBV9 TGTGCCAGGCCGGGACAGGGTTACAATGAGCAGTTCTTC CARPGQGYNEQFF
TRBJ2-7 TRBD1 NA TRBV7-9 TGTGCCAGCAGCTCGGGACAGGGGAACGAGCAGTACTTC CASSSGQGNEQYF